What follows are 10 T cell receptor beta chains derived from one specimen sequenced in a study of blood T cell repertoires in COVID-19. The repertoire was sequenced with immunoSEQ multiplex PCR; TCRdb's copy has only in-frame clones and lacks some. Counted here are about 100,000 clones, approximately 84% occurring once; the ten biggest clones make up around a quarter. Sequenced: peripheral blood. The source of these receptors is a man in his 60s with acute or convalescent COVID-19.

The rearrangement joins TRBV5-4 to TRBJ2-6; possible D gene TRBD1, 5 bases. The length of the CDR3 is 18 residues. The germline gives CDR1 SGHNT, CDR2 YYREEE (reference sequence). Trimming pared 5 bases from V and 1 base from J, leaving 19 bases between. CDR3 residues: CASSQGPLTISGANVLTF. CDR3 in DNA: TGTGCCAGCAGTCAGGGTCCATTAACTATTTCTGGGGCCAACGTCCTGACTTTC.

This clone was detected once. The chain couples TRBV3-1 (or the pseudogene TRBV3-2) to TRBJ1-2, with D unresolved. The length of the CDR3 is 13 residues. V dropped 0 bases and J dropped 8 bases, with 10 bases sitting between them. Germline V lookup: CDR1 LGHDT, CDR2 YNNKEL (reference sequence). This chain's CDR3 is CASSQDSVRGYTF. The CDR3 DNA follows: TGTGCCAGCAGCCAAGATTCCGTGCGAGGCTACACCTTC.

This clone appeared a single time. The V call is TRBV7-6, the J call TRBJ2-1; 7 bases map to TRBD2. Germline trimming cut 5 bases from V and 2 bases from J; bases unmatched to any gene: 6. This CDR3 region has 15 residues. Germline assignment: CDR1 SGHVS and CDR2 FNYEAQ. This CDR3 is CASSRGAGPYNEQFF. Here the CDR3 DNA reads TGTGCCAGCAGCCGGGGAGCGGGACCCTACAATGAGCAGTTCTTC.

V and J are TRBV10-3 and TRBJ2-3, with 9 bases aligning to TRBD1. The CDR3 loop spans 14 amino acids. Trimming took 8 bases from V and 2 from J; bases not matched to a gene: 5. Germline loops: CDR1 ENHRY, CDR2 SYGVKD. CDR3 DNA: TGTGCCATCGTACGGGACAGGGACACAGATACGCAGTATTTT. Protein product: CAIVRDRDTDTQYF.

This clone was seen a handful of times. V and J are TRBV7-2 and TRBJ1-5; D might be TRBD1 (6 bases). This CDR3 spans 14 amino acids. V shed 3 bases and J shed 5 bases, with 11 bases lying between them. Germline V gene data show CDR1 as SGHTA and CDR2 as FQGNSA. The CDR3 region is CASSLQGRHQPQHF. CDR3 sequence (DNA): TGTGCCAGCAGCTTGCAGGGGCGCCATCAGCCCCAGCATTTT.

Here the CDR3 reads CASSLGGRARETQYF. DNA for the CDR3: TGTGCCAGCAGTTTAGGCGGGAGGGCCAGAGAGACCCAGTACTTC. The gene calls are TRBV27 and TRBJ2-5; 9 bases line up with TRBD2. This CDR3 is 15 amino acids long. The germline gives CDR1 MNHEY, CDR2 SMNVEV (reference sequence). V shed 2 bases, J shed 4 bases, and the junction held 5 bases outside the gene matches.

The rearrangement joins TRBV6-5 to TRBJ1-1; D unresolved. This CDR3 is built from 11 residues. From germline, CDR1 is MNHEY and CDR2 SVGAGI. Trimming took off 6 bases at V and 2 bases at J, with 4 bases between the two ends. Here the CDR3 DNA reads TGTGCCAGCAGCCATAACACTGAAGCTTTCTTT. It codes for CASSHNTEAFF.

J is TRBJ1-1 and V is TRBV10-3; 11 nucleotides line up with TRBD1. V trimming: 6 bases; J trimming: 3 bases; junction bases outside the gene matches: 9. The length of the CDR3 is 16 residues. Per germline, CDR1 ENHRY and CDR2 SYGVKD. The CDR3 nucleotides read TGTGCCATCAGCCCCGGACAGGGGGCAGGGGACACTGAAGCTTTCTTT. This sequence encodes CAISPGQGAGDTEAFF.

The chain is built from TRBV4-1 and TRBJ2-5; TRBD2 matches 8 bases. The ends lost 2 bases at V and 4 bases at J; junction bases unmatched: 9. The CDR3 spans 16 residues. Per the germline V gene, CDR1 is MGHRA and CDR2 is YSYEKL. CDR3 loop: CASSQPKRGMGETQYF. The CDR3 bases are TGCGCCAGCAGCCAACCCAAGCGGGGGATGGGAGAGACCCAGTACTTC.

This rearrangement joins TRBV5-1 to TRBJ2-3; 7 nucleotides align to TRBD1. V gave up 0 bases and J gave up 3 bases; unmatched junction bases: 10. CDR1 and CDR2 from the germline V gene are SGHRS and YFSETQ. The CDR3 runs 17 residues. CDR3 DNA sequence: TGCGCCAGCAGCTTGGCGACAGGGAGAGGACGAACAGATACGCAGTATTTT. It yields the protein CASSLATGRGRTDTQYF. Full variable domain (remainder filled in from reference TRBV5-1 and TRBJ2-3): KAGVTQTPRYLIKTRGQQVTLSCSPISGHRSVSWYQQTPGQGLQFLFEYFSETQRNKGNFPGRFSGRQFSNSRSEMNVSTLELGDSALYLCASSLATGRGRTDTQYFGPGTRLTVL.